The next 18 T cell receptor beta chains were all read from a single sample in a study of spatial heterogeneity in lung cancer. TCRdb processed the 5' RACE reads anew with MiXCR; each CDR3 protein has one entry. The sample holds about 7,900 distinct CDR3 sequences, around 4.6% seen once. Time point given: sample taken at primary tumor resection. Whole RNA came from tumor, nontumor lung or frozen PBMC and was sequenced without being sorted. This sample comprised PBMCs, obtained at surgery. These receptors all come from a male donor with early-stage non-small cell lung cancer.

This clonotype was seen ten or more times. A library made for alpha chains picked up this beta chain off target, so its size means little. This chain uses TRBV2 with TRBJ2-1; D is unresolved. V was pared by 3 bases and J by 8 bases, with 5 bases between. Looked up from germline, CDR1 is SNHLY and CDR2 is FYNNEI. The CDR3 has 11 amino acids. The CDR3 protein is CASSEGYEQFF. CDR3 bases: TGTGCCAGCAGTGAGGGTTATGAGCAGTTCTTC. Drawing the rest from reference TRBV2 and TRBJ2-1, the complete variable domain is EPEVTQTPSHQVTQMGQEVILRCVPISNHLYFYWYRQILGQKVEFLVSFYNNEISEKSEIFDDQFSVERPDGSNFTLKIRSTKLEDSAMYFCASSEGYEQFFGPGTRLTVL.

In this sample, this clonotype turned up many times. The library was built for alpha chains, so this beta chain is an off-target read and its size means little. The V and J genes are TRBV2 and TRBJ2-6; D is unclear. V lost 4 bases and J 0 bases, leaving 7 bases between the germline ends. This CDR3 spans 15 amino acids. Per the germline V gene, CDR1 is SNHLY and CDR2 is FYNNEI. CDR3 nucleotides: TGTGCCAGCAGTGCAGGACGCTCTGGGGCCAACGTCCTGACTTTC. Amino acid sequence: CASSAGRSGANVLTF. The variable domain in full, completed from reference TRBV2 and TRBJ2-6, reads EPEVTQTPSHQVTQMGQEVILRCVPISNHLYFYWYRQILGQKVEFLVSFYNNEISEKSEIFDDQFSVERPDGSNFTLKIRSTKLEDSAMYFCASSAGRSGANVLTFGAGSRLTVL.

This clonotype was counted many times. This beta chain is an unintended read in a library built for alpha chains; its size means little. This chain uses TRBV29-1 with TRBJ2-5; tentative D call: TRBD2 (5 bases). Germline V lookup: CDR1 SQVTM, CDR2 ANQGSEA. Between the trimmed V and J ends, which lost 4 bases and 6 bases, there was a span of 12 bases. The CDR3 spans 12 residues. The CDR3 protein is CSVVWRMQTQYF. The CDR3 bases are TGCAGCGTTGTATGGAGGATGCAGACCCAGTACTTC.

This clonotype was counted ten times or more. For a library built for alpha chains, this beta chain is a stray read; little rests on its size. The V gene is TRBV28, the J gene TRBJ1-2, with D tentatively TRBD1 (6 bases). The ends were cut back, 6 bases at V and 6 bases at J, with 17 bases in the middle. The CDR3 extends over 14 amino acids. Germline lookup yields CDR1 MDHEN and CDR2 SYDVKM. The CDR3 nucleotides are TGTGCCAGCAGCCTCCCTGGACAGTCCAATGGCTACACCTTC. This codes for CASSLPGQSNGYTF.

A word on this clonotype: A library prepared for alpha chains yielded this beta chain as an off-target read; its size is of little meaning. The genes are TRBV19 and TRBJ1-1; 7 bases are a match to TRBD1. The CDR3 length is 13 residues. The ends lost 6 bases at V and 4 bases at J; junction bases unmatched: 5. CDR1 and CDR2 (germline): LNHDA, SQIVND (reference sequence). CDR3 in amino acids: CASRLDRSTEAFF. CDR3 bases: TGTGCCAGTAGGTTGGACAGGAGCACTGAAGCTTTCTTT.

Judged by abundance, this clonotype is medium-sized. Because this beta chain is a stray read in a library intended to capture alpha chains, its abundance should not be given much weight. This chain uses TRBV29-1 with TRBJ1-2; perhaps TRBD1 as D (5 bases). V shed 6 bases and J shed 5 bases, with 13 bases lying between them. The germline CDR1 and CDR2 sequences are SQVTM and ANQGSEA. The CDR3 sequence is 12 residues long. Here the CDR3 reads CSVRLRGYGYTF. The CDR3 DNA is TGCAGCGTAAGATTACGGGGGTATGGCTACACCTTC.

This clonotype came up many times. Found in a library prepared for alpha chains, this beta chain is an off-target read, and its abundance has little meaning. The chain has TRBV5-5 and TRBJ1-3; 10 nucleotides line up with TRBD1. From germline, CDR1 is SGHKS and CDR2 YYEKEE (reference sequence). J lost 4 bases, V lost 4 bases, and 8 bases had no gene match. The CDR3 is 16 residues long. Written as DNA, the CDR3 is TGTGCCAGCAGCGCTCATGACAGGGGGCAAGGAAACACCATATATTTT. It specifies CASSAHDRGQGNTIYF.

This clonotype has just a few counts. Little can be read into the size of this beta chain, an off-target read in a library designed for alpha chains. V and J are TRBV20-1 and TRBJ1-4, with 7 positions matching TRBD1. The ends lost 1 base at V and 8 bases at J; junction bases unmatched: 4. The CDR3 is made up of 13 amino acids. The germline gives CDR1 DFQATT, CDR2 SNEGSKA (reference sequence). CDR3 amino acids: CSARVQGREKLFF. In nucleotides, the CDR3 is TGCAGTGCTAGAGTACAGGGGAGGGAAAAACTGTTTTTT.

In its sample, this clonotype was seen many times. The library was built for alpha chains, so this beta chain is an off-target read and its size means little. This chain uses TRBV19 with TRBJ1-5; D perhaps matches TRBD1 (6 bases). Trimming removed 7 bases from V and 3 bases from J, with 10 bases in between. CDR1 and CDR2 (germline): LNHDA, SQIVND (reference sequence). The CDR3 spans 13 residues. CDR3 nucleotides: TGTGCCAGTAATCAGGGGTACAATCAGCCCCAGCATTTT. Protein product: CASNQGYNQPQHF.

This clonotype was counted ten times or more. Because the library targeted alpha chains, this beta chain is an off-target read whose size means little. The chain is built from TRBV11-2 and TRBJ2-7, with TRBD2 as a possible D gene (5 bases). In germline, CDR1 is SGHAT, CDR2 FQNNGV. The CDR3 contains 14 residues. Trimming took off 6 bases at V and 3 bases at J, with 15 bases between the two ends. CDR3 amino acids: CASSLEPTSYEQYV. DNA for the CDR3: TGTGCCAGCAGTCTCGAGCCTACTAGCTACGAGCAGTACGTC.

This clonotype was found many times. The library was built for alpha chains, so this beta chain is an off-target read and its size means little. The chain recombines TRBV7-9 with TRBJ2-2; the D gene is possibly TRBD2 (5 bases). CDR3 size: 14 residues. V was cut by 5 bases and J by 9 bases, with 16 bases left in between. Looked up from germline, CDR1 is SEHNR and CDR2 is FQNEAQ (reference sequence). CDR3 in DNA: TGTGCCAGCAGCCCGGATAGGTCCGGGAGGGAGCTGTTTTTT. It yields the protein CASSPDRSGRELFF.

In the case of this clonotype: A library made for alpha chains picked up this beta chain off target, so its size means little. This chain links TRBV20-1 with TRBJ1-2; 9 positions agree with TRBD1. V lost 5 bases to trimming and J lost 4 bases; unmatched junction nucleotides: 8. The CDR3 has 14 residues. Germline lookup yields CDR1 DFQATT and CDR2 SNEGSKA (reference sequence). Here the CDR3 DNA reads TGCAGTGCTCGAAGGGACAGGGACGGCTATGGCTACACCTTC. Translating it yields CSARRDRDGYGYTF.

Ten or more counts support this clonotype. Because this beta chain is a stray read in a library intended to capture alpha chains, its abundance should not be given much weight. The chain is built from TRBV2 and TRBJ2-2; D gene ambiguous. Trimming cost V 11 bases and J 3 bases, with 19 bases left between them. The germline CDR1 and CDR2 sequences are SNHLY and FYNNEI. This CDR3 is 15 amino acids long. The CDR3 loop reads CAGSLSSVDTGELFF. In nucleotides, the CDR3 is TGTGCCGGATCTCTTAGTTCTGTGGACACCGGGGAGCTGTTTTTT.

In this sample, this clonotype turned up a few times. This beta chain appears as a stray read in a library generated for alpha chains; its size is not informative. The chain carries TRBV20-1 and TRBJ2-5; the match to TRBD1 covers 10 bases. V shed 3 bases, J shed 2 bases, and the junction held 9 bases outside the gene matches. Germline V gives CDR1 DFQATT, CDR2 SNEGSKA (reference sequence). The CDR3 length is 16 residues. Here the CDR3 reads CSASDAGQGDQETQYF. DNA for the CDR3: TGCAGTGCTAGCGATGCCGGACAGGGGGATCAAGAGACCCAGTACTTC.

This clonotype was found many times. The library was prepared for alpha chains; this beta chain is a stray read, so its frequency means little. The chain recombines TRBV11-2 with TRBJ2-3, with TRBD1 as a possible D gene (6 bases). The CDR3 consists of 14 residues. Per the germline V gene, CDR1 is SGHAT and CDR2 is FQNNGV. V was trimmed by 5 bases and J by 1 base, leaving 10 bases between them. DNA for the CDR3: TGTGCCAGCAGCATCCCAGGGGGCACAGATACGCAGTATTTT. Translation: CASSIPGGTDTQYF.

The sample holds a few counts of this clonotype. This beta chain appears as a stray read in a library generated for alpha chains; its size is not informative. The chain combines TRBV20-1 with TRBJ2-3, with D possibly being TRBD1 (6 bases). V lost 2 bases to trimming and J lost 3 bases, with 12 bases between them. The CDR3 spans 14 residues. Germline values: CDR1 DFQATT, CDR2 SNEGSKA (reference sequence). The CDR3 DNA reads as TGCAGTGCTAGACAGGGGTTGAGGACAGATACGCAGTATTTT. This encodes CSARQGLRTDTQYF.

This clonotype was recorded at least ten times. Within a library made for alpha chains, this beta chain is off target, and its count is uninformative. The V and J genes are TRBV11-2 and TRBJ2-1; D is perhaps TRBD1 or TRBD2 (5 bases each). The CDR3 covers 15 residues. CDR1 and CDR2 (germline): SGHAT, FQNNGV. Deletions cut 4 bases from V and 2 bases from J, with 12 bases between. CDR3 region: CASSSPGRTYNEQFF. The CDR3 DNA follows: TGTGCCAGCAGCTCTCCGGGACGGACCTACAATGAGCAGTTCTTC.

This clonotype appeared many times. The size of this beta chain means little, since it is a stray read in a library made for alpha chains. The J gene is TRBJ2-7, the V gene TRBV7-8; D unresolved. Germline V gene lookup returns CDR1 SGHVS and CDR2 FQNEAQ. V lost 5 bases and J lost 4, with 18 bases in between. The CDR3 consists of 15 residues. The CDR3 loop is CASSPARQRLYEQYV. The CDR3 nucleotides are TGTGCCAGCAGCCCGGCGAGGCAACGCCTTTACGAGCAGTACGTC.